These 26 T cell receptor beta chains came from one sample sequenced in a study of blood T cell repertoires in COVID-19. Using immunoSEQ multiplex PCR, the repertoire was profiled, and TCRdb retains in-frame clones only, with some absent. The sample gives approximately 150,000 clones, around nine tenths of which show up once; roughly a sixth is in the top ten. Specimen: peripheral blood. Receptors originate from a man aged 60-69 years with active or convalescent COVID-19.

The gene calls are TRBV6-5 and TRBJ1-1, with 8 bases fitting TRBD1. Losses at the gene ends were 6 bases for V and 6 bases for J; bases not matched to a gene: 12. CDR1 is MNHEY, CDR2 SVGAGI, per germline. The CDR3 is made up of 15 amino acids. As DNA, the CDR3 is TGTGCCAGCAGAACAAACAATCCAGGGGGCTCTGAAGCTTTCTTT. It translates to CASRTNNPGGSEAFF.

This clone came up once. The chain joins TRBV19 to TRBJ1-1; D unresolved. The CDR3 sequence is 15 residues long. Germline-derived CDR1 and CDR2 are LNHDA and SQIVND (reference sequence). The V and J ends lost 1 base and 1 base respectively, with 10 bases between them. The CDR3 sequence: CASSIVRAGNTEAFF. CDR3 DNA: TGTGCCAGTAGTATAGTCCGTGCAGGGAACACTGAAGCTTTCTTT.

The chain carries TRBV10-2 and TRBJ2-2; 10 bases match TRBD2. CDR3 length: 17 residues. Germline V gene data show CDR1 as WSHSY and CDR2 as SAAADI. V shed 6 bases and J 4 bases; nucleotides not matched to a gene: 11. The CDR3 bases are TGCGCCAGCAGCTCCGAGCTAGCGGGGGCCATCACCGGGGAGCTGTTTTTT. Protein: CASSSELAGAITGELFF.

Remarks on this clone: This specimen includes other DNA sequences encoding the same CDR3. The chain is built from TRBV19 and TRBJ1-2, with no clear D. The V and J ends lost 1 base and 0 bases respectively, with 6 bases between them. The CDR3 has 14 amino acids. Germline CDR1 and CDR2: LNHDA and SQIVND (reference sequence). CDR3 sequence: CASSIATANYGYTF. The CDR3 DNA sequence: TGTGCCAGTAGTATAGCAACAGCTAACTATGGCTACACCTTC.

The chain combines TRBV7-2 with TRBJ2-1, with D tentatively TRBD2 (6 bases). The germline V and J ends were trimmed by 2 bases and 2 bases, with 16 bases remaining between them. This CDR3 contains 17 residues. Germline V gene lookup returns CDR1 SGHTA and CDR2 FQGNSA. The CDR3 nucleotides are TGTGCCAGCAGCTTACGGGGAGGTTCGATGACCTACAATGAGCAGTTCTTC. Translated: CASSLRGGSMTYNEQFF.

The chain combines TRBV12-3 or TRBV12-4 with TRBJ1-1, with D maybe TRBD1 (6 bases). The CDR3 extends over 12 amino acids. The V gene lost 7 bases and the J gene lost 10 bases, with 16 bases spanning the gap. The CDR3 region is CASNTGTLGAFF. The CDR3 coding sequence is TGTGCCAGCAATACAGGGACCCTCGGAGCTTTCTTT.

The genes are TRBV5-4 and TRBJ1-2; no firm D call. Looked up from germline, CDR1 is SGHNT and CDR2 is YYREEE (reference sequence). This CDR3 comprises 14 residues. V lost 1 base and J 2 bases, leaving 9 bases between the germline ends. For the CDR3, the DNA is TGTGCCAGCAGCTTGAGCCCAGGCAACTATGGCTACACCTTC. Amino acids: CASSLSPGNYGYTF.

The chain has TRBV12-3 or TRBV12-4 and TRBJ1-2, with D possibly matching TRBD1 (5 bases). This CDR3 is 13 amino acids long. Trimming left V 4 bases short and J 3 bases short, with 9 bases between. The CDR3 here is CASSSGQHYGYTF. In nucleotides, the CDR3 is TGTGCCAGCAGTTCAGGGCAGCACTATGGCTACACCTTC.

The gene calls are TRBV27 and TRBJ1-5; tentative D call: TRBD1 (5 bases). The length of the CDR3 is 15 residues. V was shortened by 2 bases and J by 0 bases, with 8 bases between the two germline ends. The germline V gene has CDR1 MNHEY and CDR2 SMNVEV (reference sequence). Written as DNA, the CDR3 is TGTGCCAGCAGTTTAAGGGGTGGTAGCAATCAGCCCCAGCATTTT. It translates to CASSLRGGSNQPQHF.

The CDR3 region is CASSYSLAKNIQYF. In nucleotides, the CDR3 is TGTGCCAGCAGTTACTCCCTAGCCAAAAACATTCAGTACTTC. The genes are TRBV6-6 and TRBJ2-4; D is uncertain. CDR1 is MNHNY and CDR2 is SVGAGI in the germline V gene (reference sequence). This CDR3 has 14 amino acids. Deletions cut 0 bases from V and 0 bases from J, with 3 bases between.

The rearrangement uses TRBV7-2 and TRBJ2-7; D perhaps matches TRBD2 (5 bases). V was clipped by 1 base and J by 3 bases, with 7 bases between them. Germline lookup yields CDR1 SGHTA and CDR2 FQGNSA. This CDR3 spans 13 amino acids. CDR3 DNA sequence: TGTGCCAGCAGCTTAGACGGGAACTACGAGCAGTACTTC. Its protein is CASSLDGNYEQYF.

The chain joins TRBV19 to TRBJ2-3; 10 bases align to TRBD2. The CDR3 is 15 amino acids. The V gene end was trimmed by 4 bases and the J gene end by 5 bases; junction bases not matched to a gene: 6. Germline V gives CDR1 LNHDA, CDR2 SQIVND (reference sequence). The CDR3 is CASSKLAGDRDTQYF. The CDR3 DNA sequence: TGTGCCAGTAGTAAGCTAGCGGGAGATCGAGATACGCAGTATTTT. The whole variable domain, remainder taken from reference TRBV19 and TRBJ2-3, is DGGITQSPKYLFRKEGQNVTLSCEQNLNHDAMYWYRQDPGQGLRLIYYSQIVNDFQKGDIAEGYSVSREKKESFPLTVTSAQKNPTAFYLCASSKLAGDRDTQYFGPGTRLTVL.

The genes are TRBV4-2 and TRBJ1-2; D gene ambiguous. CDR3 length: 15 amino acids. CDR1 and CDR2 (germline): LGHNA, YNFKEQ. V lost 2 bases and J 6 bases, leaving 16 bases between the germline ends. This chain's CDR3 is CASSQPLTDKHGYTF. CDR3 nucleotide sequence: TGTGCCAGCAGCCAACCCCTAACAGATAAGCATGGCTACACCTTC.

This clone was counted once. CDR3 DNA: TGTGCCAGCAGTACGGACACGTGGGAGCAGTTCTTC. It translates to CASSTDTWEQFF. V and J are TRBV6-5 and TRBJ2-1, with TRBD1 as a possible D gene (5 bases). CDR3 length: 12 amino acids. CDR1 MNHEY and CDR2 SVGAGI come from the germline V gene. V lost 5 bases, J lost 10 bases, and 12 bases lay in between.

This clone has a single count. This sequence joins TRBV6-5 and TRBJ1-1; D gene unclear. Germline CDR1 MNHEY, CDR2 SVGAGI. This CDR3 has 14 residues. V was trimmed by 10 bases and J by 4 bases, leaving 19 bases between them. The CDR3 nucleotides are TGTGCCACTCGTGTATCGGGGATTCTCACTGAAGCTTTCTTT. It encodes CATRVSGILTEAFF.

This chain joins TRBV20-1 and TRBJ2-7; D perhaps matches TRBD2 (5 bases). V shed 3 bases and J shed 3 bases, with 15 bases lying between them. The germline gives CDR1 DFQATT, CDR2 SNEGSKA (reference sequence). The length of the CDR3 is 14 residues. Here the CDR3 DNA reads TGCAGTGCTAGTCCGGAGAGCGGATTCTACGAGCAGTACTTC. Translated: CSASPESGFYEQYF.

The chain carries TRBV9 and TRBJ1-2; 7 bases match TRBD1. V lost 3 bases, J lost 0 bases, and 5 bases stayed unmatched. Germline V gene sequence: CDR1 SGDLS, CDR2 YYNGEE. The CDR3 totals 15 residues. In nucleotides, the CDR3 is TGTGCCAGCAGCGACGGACAGGCCCCTAACTATGGCTACACCTTC. Translating it yields CASSDGQAPNYGYTF.

J is TRBJ1-5 and V is TRBV27; no definite D call. V was trimmed by 10 bases and J by 0 bases, leaving 16 bases between them. The CDR3 contains 15 residues. Germline lookup yields CDR1 MNHEY and CDR2 SMNVEV (reference sequence). The CDR3 nucleotides are TGTGCCACCGCCCGACTTTCAGATAGCAATCAGCCCCAGCATTTT. This sequence encodes CATARLSDSNQPQHF.

The V call is TRBV10-2, the J call TRBJ2-7; D unresolved. V lost 4 bases and J 4 bases, leaving 11 bases between the germline ends. Germline CDR1 reads WSHSY; CDR2 reads SAAADI. The CDR3 has 13 amino acids. CDR3 sequence reads: CASSGNETYEQYF. The CDR3 DNA reads TGCGCCAGCAGTGGGAACGAGACTTACGAGCAGTACTTC.

V gene TRBV2 combines with J gene TRBJ2-5, with D maybe TRBD2 (5 bases). The germline gives CDR1 SNHLY, CDR2 FYNNEI. The CDR3 has 13 residues. The V end lost 6 bases, the J end lost 5 bases, and 13 bases lay between the germline ends. The CDR3 DNA is TGTGCCAGCAGAGGTCTCGGCGGGGAGACCCAGTACTTC. Translating it yields CASRGLGGETQYF.

This sequence joins TRBV4-2 and TRBJ2-5; TRBD2 matches 8 bases. Germline CDR1 LGHNA, CDR2 YNFKEQ. V dropped 1 base and J dropped 4; count of bases not matched to a gene: 8. This CDR3 is 16 amino acids long. The CDR3 loop is CASSQALSGSRETQYF. CDR3 nucleotide sequence: TGTGCCAGCAGCCAAGCTCTAAGCGGGAGTCGAGAGACCCAGTACTTC.

This chain connects TRBV6-6 to TRBJ1-1; possibly TRBD1 for D (6 bases). Germline V lookup: CDR1 MNHNY, CDR2 SVGAGI (reference sequence). Trimming removed 5 bases at V and 1 base at J, with 11 bases between. The CDR3 is made up of 14 amino acids. In DNA, the CDR3 is TGTGCCAGCAGTCGGACAGATTCGAACACTGAAGCTTTCTTT. Protein sequence: CASSRTDSNTEAFF.

V is TRBV6-5 and J is TRBJ1-2; perhaps TRBD1 as D (5 bases). Trimming removed 2 bases at V and 8 bases at J, with 18 bases between. The germline V gene has CDR1 MNHEY and CDR2 SVGAGI. The length of the CDR3 is 15 residues. The CDR3 bases are TGTGCCAGCAGTTACCAAGGGCAGGGATTGGGCGGCTACACCTTC. Protein: CASSYQGQGLGGYTF.

This chain links TRBV6-1 with TRBJ1-6, with D possibly being TRBD1 (5 bases). Germline V gene sequence: CDR1 MNHNS, CDR2 SASEGT. The V gene lost 1 base and the J gene lost 7 bases, with 17 bases spanning the gap. CDR3 length: 17 amino acids. The DNA for the CDR3 is TGTGCCAGCAGTGAAGTTTCCGTAAGACAGTCGAATTCACCCCTCCACTTT. Its translation: CASSEVSVRQSNSPLHF.

This rearrangement joins TRBV6-5 to TRBJ2-2, with a possible D match to TRBD2 (7 bases). The germline gives CDR1 MNHEY, CDR2 SVGAGI. The CDR3 has 16 amino acids. Trimming cost V 3 bases and J 4 bases, with 15 bases left between them. The CDR3 reads CASSYPGGLGTGELFF. CDR3 DNA: TGTGCCAGCAGTTATCCCGGGGGGCTGGGCACCGGGGAGCTGTTTTTT.

The gene calls are TRBV10-3 and TRBJ1-2; 7 bases line up with TRBD1. CDR1 and CDR2 from the germline V gene are ENHRY and SYGVKD. CDR3 length equals 14 residues. J was trimmed by 2 bases and V by 4 bases; bases with no gene match: 4. The CDR3 loop is CAISGAQGNYGYTF. Written as DNA, the CDR3 is TGTGCCATCAGTGGAGCACAGGGGAACTATGGCTACACCTTC.